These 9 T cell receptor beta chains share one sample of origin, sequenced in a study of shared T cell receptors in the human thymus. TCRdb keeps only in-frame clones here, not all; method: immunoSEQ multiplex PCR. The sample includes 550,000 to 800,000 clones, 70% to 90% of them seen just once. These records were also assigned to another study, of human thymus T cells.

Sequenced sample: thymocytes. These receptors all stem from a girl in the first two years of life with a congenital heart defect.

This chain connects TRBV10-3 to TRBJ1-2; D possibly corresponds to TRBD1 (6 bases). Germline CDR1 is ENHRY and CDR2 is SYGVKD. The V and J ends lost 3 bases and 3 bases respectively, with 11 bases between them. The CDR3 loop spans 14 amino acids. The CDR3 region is CAISDQGQDYGYTF. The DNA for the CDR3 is TGTGCCATCAGTGATCAGGGGCAAGACTATGGCTACACCTTC.

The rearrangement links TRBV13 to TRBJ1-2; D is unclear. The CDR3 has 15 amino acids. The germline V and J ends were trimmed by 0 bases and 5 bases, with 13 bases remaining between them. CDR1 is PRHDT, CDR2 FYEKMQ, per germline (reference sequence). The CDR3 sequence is CASSLGPGRGYGYTF. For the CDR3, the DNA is TGTGCCAGCAGCTTAGGTCCGGGAAGAGGGTATGGCTACACCTTC.

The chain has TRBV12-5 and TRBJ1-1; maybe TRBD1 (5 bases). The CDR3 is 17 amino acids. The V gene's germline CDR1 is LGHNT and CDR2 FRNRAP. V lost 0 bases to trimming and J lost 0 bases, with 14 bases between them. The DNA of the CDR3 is TGTGCTAGTGGTTTGGTAGATGTAGGGGCCATGAACACTGAAGCTTTCTTT. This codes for CASGLVDVGAMNTEAFF.

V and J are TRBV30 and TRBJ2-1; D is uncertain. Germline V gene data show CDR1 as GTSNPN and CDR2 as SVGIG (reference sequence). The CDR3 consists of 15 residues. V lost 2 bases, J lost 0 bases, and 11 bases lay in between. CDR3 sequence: CAWSLQESSYNEQFF. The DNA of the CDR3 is TGTGCCTGGAGTCTGCAGGAAAGCTCCTACAATGAGCAGTTCTTC.

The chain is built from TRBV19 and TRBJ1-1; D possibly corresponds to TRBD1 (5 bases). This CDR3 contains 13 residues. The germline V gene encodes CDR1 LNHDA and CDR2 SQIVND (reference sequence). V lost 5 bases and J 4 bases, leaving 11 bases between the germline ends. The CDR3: CASSGRVPTEAFF. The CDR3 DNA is TGTGCCAGTAGTGGCAGGGTTCCCACTGAAGCTTTCTTT.

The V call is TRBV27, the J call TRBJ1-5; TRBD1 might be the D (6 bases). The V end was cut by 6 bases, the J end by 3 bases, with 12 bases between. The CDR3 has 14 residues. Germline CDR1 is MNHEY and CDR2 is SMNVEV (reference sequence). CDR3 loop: CASSPDRYNQPQHF. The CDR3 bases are TGTGCCAGCAGCCCAGACAGGTACAATCAGCCCCAGCATTTT.

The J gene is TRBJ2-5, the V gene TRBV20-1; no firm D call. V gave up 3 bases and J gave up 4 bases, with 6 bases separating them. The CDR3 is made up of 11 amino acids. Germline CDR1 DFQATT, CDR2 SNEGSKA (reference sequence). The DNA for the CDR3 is TGCAGTGCTAGCTTTATAGAGACCCAGTACTTC. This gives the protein CSASFIETQYF.

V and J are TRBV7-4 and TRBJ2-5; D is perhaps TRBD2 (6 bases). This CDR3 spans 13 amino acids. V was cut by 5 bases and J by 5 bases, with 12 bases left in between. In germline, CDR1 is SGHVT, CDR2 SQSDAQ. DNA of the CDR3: TGTGCCAGCAGCGCGAGAGGGAGGGAGACCCAGTACTTC. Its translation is CASSARGRETQYF.

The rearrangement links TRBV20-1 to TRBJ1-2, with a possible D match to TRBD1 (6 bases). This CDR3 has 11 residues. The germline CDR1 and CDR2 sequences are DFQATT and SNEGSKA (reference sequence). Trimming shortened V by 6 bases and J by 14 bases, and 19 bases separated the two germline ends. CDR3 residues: CSAADRCTGTF. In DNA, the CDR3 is TGCAGTGCCGCTGACAGGTGTACCGGGACCTTC.